This entry describes one T cell receptor beta chain. Which antigen it targets is not known. Base qualities are missing; no much larger clone stands one base away. TCRbeta CDR3 regions were amplified from genomic DNA using the immunoSEQ Assay, a bias-controlled multiplex PCR. On the authors' methods: Within the assay, amplification of reference gene primers was used to estimate how many nucleated cells each sample contained. To quantify the absolute abundance of each unique TCRbeta CDR3 rearrangement, sequence reads were collapsed and filtered. For each sample, productive Simpson clonality was calculated as the square root of Simpson's diversity index across productive rearrangements. TCRdb re-hosts the immuneACCESS table, in-frame sequences only. Its copies lack some clones; in the studies checked, an unresolved V gene accounts for under half of them, and the cause for the rest is not known. For V, J and clone size, that table is used; D and trimming come from the DNA. The sample includes about 310,000 clones, with around 90% observed a single time. 1% of the sample lies in the top ten.

The sample belongs to a study of blood T cell repertoires in COVID-19 (TCRdb year 2020). Looking at the study overall: Collaborator samples came from the United States, Italy and Spain and covered acute and convalescent phases of COVID-19. Deeply sampled blood TCRbeta repertoires from subjects exposed to, actively infected with, or recovered from COVID-19 were included in the dataset. The repertoires were released in a freely available public database meant as a resource for research on the immune response to SARS-CoV-2. A de-identified subject ID, COVID-19 status, age in years and sex were almost always included in the sample metadata. Where available, HLA class I and class II types were taken from metadata supplied by the sample provider and were not determined by assay-based typing. The samples were drawn from the first 160 participants of the ongoing ImmuneRACE study and from 1,254 subjects provided by 6 global collaborators. The material from the prospective study consisted of cDNA or gDNA derived from T cells, B-cell-depleted T cells, or PBMCs. General study outcomes and caveats: The amount of clinical and demographic metadata varied by source and participant and was provided uncurated.

Trimming takes 5 bases off V and 3 bases off J; junction bases not matched to a gene: 5. According to the germline V gene, CDR1 reads MGHDK and CDR2 reads SYGVNS. The CDR3, from cysteine to phenylalanine, totals 14 residues. The retained sequence is limited to the CDR3, 42 bases, with the frame set at the first base. Whole blood was collected in K2EDTA tubes by collaborating institutions according to the institutions' own protocols. Collaborator samples were shipped for TCRbeta analysis as frozen whole blood, isolated PBMCs, or DNA extracted from either sample type. The specimen was peripheral blood. This clonotype originated in a middle-aged man with active or convalescent COVID-19. This chain is built from TRBV25-1 and TRBJ2-7; 9 junctional bases match TRBD2. The nucleotide sequence is given as TGTGCCAGCAGTAAAAGCGGGGGGATCTACGAGCAGTACTTC. It translates to CASSKSGGIYEQYF.